Listed here are 21 T cell receptor beta chains from one sample, sequenced in a study of blood T cell repertoires in COVID-19 (TCRdb year 2020). Receptors were amplified or captured by the immunoSEQ multiplex PCR assay. In its TCRdb copy, this immuneACCESS table keeps in-frame sequences only and misses some clones. Where compared with another copy, unresolved V genes explain less than half of these, and the others have no known cause. This sample gives about 150,000 clones in total; more than 85% of them show up just once. The ten biggest clones cover 2.5% to 3% of the sample. The sequenced sample was peripheral blood. Source of these receptors: a man aged 55 to 70 with active or convalescent COVID-19.

This clone was seen a few times. The rearrangement joins TRBV4-2 to TRBJ2-3; 13 bases fit TRBD2. Germline V gene lookup returns CDR1 LGHNA and CDR2 YNFKEQ. V shed 4 bases and J 4 bases; nucleotides not matched to a gene: 11. The CDR3 runs 18 residues. Here the CDR3 DNA reads TGTGCCAGCAGCCCAACGGCACTAGCGGGGGGGCGAGCAGATACGCAGTATTTT. Translated, it gives CASSPTALAGGRADTQYF.

This chain joins TRBV24-1 and TRBJ2-2; D is undetermined. Trimming removed 9 bases from V and 0 bases from J, with 10 bases in between. Germline V CDR1 and CDR2: KGHDR, SFDVKD. CDR3 size: 14 residues. The CDR3 DNA sequence: TGTGCCACCCGTGGCGCCGCGAACACCGGGGAGCTGTTTTTT. This codes for CATRGAANTGELFF.

The chain couples TRBV5-6 to TRBJ2-5; 10 positions match TRBD1. Per the germline V gene, CDR1 is SGHDT and CDR2 is YYEEEE. The J segment lost 5 bases and the V segment lost 3 bases, leaving 7 bases of the junction unmatched. CDR3 length: 15 residues. CDR3 in DNA: TGTGCCAGCAGCTGGGGGACAGGGGTCCAGGAGACCCAGTACTTC. Amino acids: CASSWGTGVQETQYF.

This rearrangement joins TRBV6-5 to TRBJ2-2, with D perhaps TRBD1 (6 bases). CDR1 MNHEY and CDR2 SVGAGI come from the germline V gene. V was trimmed by 5 bases and J by 4 bases, leaving 11 bases between them. The length of the CDR3 is 14 residues. CDR3 nucleotide sequence: TGTGCCAGCAGTCAGCAGGGGTCCACCGGGGAGCTGTTTTTT. Translation: CASSQQGSTGELFF.

The chain links TRBV3-1 (or the pseudogene TRBV3-2) to TRBJ1-3, with TRBD1 matching 9 bases. V dropped 1 base and J dropped 5; count of bases not matched to a gene: 3. CDR1 is LGHDT, CDR2 YNNKEL, per germline (reference sequence). This CDR3 has 15 amino acids. The CDR3 loop is CASSQGQGGRNTIYF. CDR3 bases: TGTGCCAGCAGCCAAGGACAGGGGGGGAGAAACACCATATATTTT.

This chain uses TRBV19 with TRBJ1-5; D is undetermined. The CDR3 is 15 amino acids. The V end lost 3 bases, the J end lost 3 bases, and 12 bases lay between the germline ends. Germline V CDR1 and CDR2: LNHDA, SQIVND (reference sequence). CDR3 coding DNA: TGTGCCAGTAGTATGAGGCGGGAGTACAATCAGCCCCAGCATTTT. Translated, it gives CASSMRREYNQPQHF.

In this sample, this clone turned up once. The chain uses TRBV19 and TRBJ2-5; no clear D gene. Germline V gives CDR1 LNHDA, CDR2 SQIVND (reference sequence). The CDR3 loop spans 13 amino acids. V dropped 0 bases and J dropped 7 bases, with 9 bases sitting between them. CDR3 sequence (DNA): TGTGCCAGTAGTATAGACACGGGTCGGACCCAGTACTTC. It is translated as CASSIDTGRTQYF.

The J gene is TRBJ2-3, the V gene TRBV10-3; possible D gene TRBD2, 6 bases. The CDR3 contains 16 residues. CDR1 is ENHRY, CDR2 SYGVKD, per germline. Trimming stripped 6 bases from V and 6 bases from J, with 22 bases between. CDR3: CAIRASAGIGVDTQYF. DNA of the CDR3: TGTGCCATCAGAGCCAGCGCGGGGATTGGAGTGGATACGCAGTATTTT.

The chain carries TRBV5-5 and TRBJ2-7; 9 bases line up with TRBD2. V lost 4 bases to trimming and J lost 4 bases; unmatched junction nucleotides: 9. Germline assignment: CDR1 SGHKS and CDR2 YYEKEE (reference sequence). This CDR3 contains 15 residues. The DNA for the CDR3 is TGTGCCAGCAGCGGACTGCTTAGCGGGAGTTACGAGCAGTACTTC. Its protein product is CASSGLLSGSYEQYF.

This chain connects TRBV28 to TRBJ2-7, with D unclear. The CDR3 extends over 14 amino acids. V gave up 5 bases and J gave up 0 bases, with 11 bases separating them. Germline CDR1 and CDR2: MDHEN and SYDVKM. The DNA of the CDR3 is TGTGCCAGCAGTAGCACGACTCCCTCCTACGAGCAGTACTTC. This encodes CASSSTTPSYEQYF.

The chain recombines TRBV5-1 with TRBJ2-7, with a possible D match to TRBD2 (6 bases). The germline gives CDR1 SGHRS, CDR2 YFSETQ. This CDR3 is built from 15 residues. The V gene lost 0 bases and the J gene lost 3 bases, with 13 bases spanning the gap. CDR3 bases: TGCGCCAGCAGCTTGGGTGCGGGACCGCTCTACGAGCAGTACTTC. It encodes CASSLGAGPLYEQYF.

The V and J genes are TRBV28 and TRBJ2-5; 7 nucleotides agree with TRBD2. J lost 2 bases, V lost 2 bases, and 14 bases had no gene match. Looked up from germline, CDR1 is MDHEN and CDR2 is SYDVKM. The CDR3 sequence is 18 residues long. For the CDR3, the DNA is TGTGCCAGCAGTTTAGACCTCAATACGAGCGGGGCTCAAGAGACCCAGTACTTC. Amino acids: CASSLDLNTSGAQETQYF.

This clone occurred once. The chain has TRBV24-1 and TRBJ1-2; 9 nucleotides line up with TRBD1. J gave up 1 base and V 5 bases, and 7 bases lay outside the gene matches. The CDR3 runs to 16 residues. Germline V gives CDR1 KGHDR, CDR2 SFDVKD. The CDR3 bases are TGTGCCACCAGTGGCCCCCGACAGGGGGGTAACTATGGCTACACCTTC. This codes for CATSGPRQGGNYGYTF.

The chain recombines TRBV11-2 with TRBJ2-5; D remains unclear. The CDR3 is 15 residues long. CDR1 SGHAT and CDR2 FQNNGV come from the germline V gene. Trimming shortened V by 0 bases and J by 0 bases, and 8 bases separated the two germline ends. In nucleotides, the CDR3 is TGTGCCAGCAGCTTAGATTCGGAGTACCAAGAGACCCAGTACTTC. Its translation: CASSLDSEYQETQYF.

V usage is TRBV7-9 and J usage is TRBJ2-3; 7 bases are a match to TRBD2. V shed 4 bases, J shed 4 bases, and the junction held 8 bases outside the gene matches. CDR3 length: 15 residues. Per the germline V gene, CDR1 is SEHNR and CDR2 is FQNEAQ (reference sequence). CDR3 in DNA: TGTGCCAGCAGCTCCCGATTTGGGGGGGCAGATACGCAGTATTTT. Its protein product is CASSSRFGGADTQYF.

V is TRBV3-1 (or the pseudogene TRBV3-2) and J is TRBJ1-6; no definite D call. The CDR3 extends over 16 amino acids. V dropped 0 bases and J dropped 7 bases, with 13 bases sitting between them. In germline, CDR1 is LGHDT, CDR2 YNNKEL (reference sequence). CDR3 coding DNA: TGTGCCAGCAGCCAAGAGGGTGGCGGTGGAAATTCACCCCTCCACTTT. Its translation is CASSQEGGGGNSPLHF.

This chain joins TRBV5-5 and TRBJ2-7, with D tentatively TRBD2 (7 bases). The CDR3 sequence is 14 residues long. CDR1 and CDR2 from the germline V gene are SGHKS and YYEKEE (reference sequence). The V end was cut by 2 bases, the J end by 5 bases, with 14 bases between. In DNA, the CDR3 is TGTGCCAGCAGCTTATTGGGGGCGGGGGACGAGCAGTACTTC. Protein sequence: CASSLLGAGDEQYF.

The V and J genes are TRBV4-3 and TRBJ1-6, with 8 bases lining up with TRBD1. V lost 1 base, J lost 7 bases, and 6 bases stayed unmatched. This CDR3 spans 16 amino acids. CDR1 and CDR2 from the germline V gene are LGHNA and YSLEER. CDR3: CASSQAPGGWNSPLHF. CDR3 DNA: TGCGCCAGCAGCCAAGCCCCAGGGGGCTGGAATTCACCCCTCCACTTT.

The chain employs TRBV27 and TRBJ1-2; 9 nucleotides match TRBD1. The CDR3 is 14 residues long. Trimming cost V 6 bases and J 4 bases; bases outside gene matches: 6. Germline CDR1 and CDR2: MNHEY and SMNVEV (reference sequence). CDR3 nucleotides: TGTGCCAGCAGAAGGGACAGGGTCGGCTATGGCTACACCTTC. It codes for CASRRDRVGYGYTF.

The chain links TRBV5-4 to TRBJ2-3; D is possibly TRBD2 (6 bases). V was pared by 3 bases and J by 0 bases, with 17 bases between. Germline CDR1 and CDR2: SGHNT and YYREEE (reference sequence). This CDR3 spans 17 amino acids. For the CDR3, the DNA is TGTGCCAGCAGCTCTGGAGGGCTAGCCCCTAGCACAGATACGCAGTATTTT. Encoded protein: CASSSGGLAPSTDTQYF.

V gene TRBV3-1 (or the pseudogene TRBV3-2) combines with J gene TRBJ2-3; 8 bases are a match to TRBD2. CDR3 size: 13 residues. The V gene end was trimmed by 4 bases and the J gene end by 6 bases; junction bases not matched to a gene: 3. Looked up from germline, CDR1 is LGHDT and CDR2 is YNNKEL (reference sequence). The DNA of the CDR3 is TGTGCCAGCAGCCCGGGACTAGTGGATACGCAGTATTTT. The encoded protein is CASSPGLVDTQYF.